A selection of T cell receptor beta chains follows, all from one sample in a study of CD8 T cells in Susac syndrome. TCRdb itself ran the immunoSEQ multiplex PCR reads through MiXCR, one entry per CDR3 protein. Of approximately 110,000 distinct CDR3 sequences in the sample, 90% to 95% were seen once. Specimen: CD8+ T cells from PBMCs. These receptors all stem from a human donor with multiple sclerosis. The CDR3 runs from the conserved cysteine through the conserved F or W. The D gene is left open where the match is weak. Size tells how often a clone was seen (once, few, many) or the class of an expanded clone, and some rows leave it out.

V gene,clone size,J gene,D gene,CDR3 length,CDR3 DNA,CDR3 protein
TRBV27,-,TRBJ2-2,-,14,TGTGCCAGCAGTTTTAGGGGGGGCGCCGGGGAGCTGTTTTTT,CASSFRGGAGELFF
TRBV20-1,-,TRBJ2-7,TRBD1,12,TGCAGTGCTAGAGGGGACAGCTACGAGCAGTACTTC,CSARGDSYEQYF
TRBV4-1,once,TRBJ2-7,TRBD1,16,TGCGCCAGCAGCCAGGATGACAGGGGGAGCTCCTACGAGCAGTACTTC,CASSQDDRGSSYEQYF
TRBV2,-,TRBJ1-1,-,13,TGTGCCAGCAGTGATGTCCGGACTGTTGAAGCTTTCTTT,CASSDVRTVEAFF
TRBV27,-,TRBJ2-1,-,16,TGTGCCAGCAGTCTATACCAGGGGGGTACCTACAATGAGCAGTTCTTC,CASSLYQGGTYNEQFF
TRBV27,few,TRBJ2-5,-,14,TGTGCCAGCAGTTTCAGGGGTCTCCAAGAGACCCAGTACTTC,CASSFRGLQETQYF
TRBV19,-,TRBJ1-2,-,14,TGTGCCAGTTCTGACAGGCCCCTTTGGGATGGCTACACCTTC,CASSDRPLWDGYTF
TRBV13,-,TRBJ2-2,-,14,TGTGCCAGCAGCTTATTGGCGAATACCGGGGAGCTGTTTTTT,CASSLLANTGELFF
TRBV7-9,-,TRBJ1-4,-,15,TGTGCCAGCAGGTTAGACGGGTCAACTAATGAAAAACTGTTTTTT,CASRLDGSTNEKLFF
TRBV4-2,-,TRBJ2-7,TRBD1,18,TGTGCCAGCAGTCGCCCCCGAGTAGGGGGCCCCCAAACCTACGAGCAGTACTTC,CASSRPRVGGPQTYEQYF
TRBV7-2,-,TRBJ1-3,-,12,TGTGCCAGCAGCATGGGGCCGAACACCATATATTTT,CASSMGPNTIYF
TRBV7-6,-,TRBJ2-3,-,12,TGTGCCAGCAGCTTAGATTTAGATACGCAGTATTTT,CASSLDLDTQYF
TRBV14,once,TRBJ1-1,-,14,TGTGCCAGCAGCCAAGATCCGGCAGCCTATGAAGCTTTCTTT,CASSQDPAAYEAFF
TRBV7-8,few,TRBJ2-1,TRBD2,13,TGTGCCAGCAGCAGAGCGGGGAACAATGAGCAGTTCTTC,CASSRAGNNEQFF
TRBV5-4,-,TRBJ2-1,-,14,TGTGCCAGCAGCTCCCCCTTAGAAGGGAATGAGCAGTTCTTC,CASSSPLEGNEQFF
TRBV20-1,-,TRBJ1-2,-,13,TGCAGTGCTAGTGGCGGGAAGAACTATGGCTACACCTTC,CSASGGKNYGYTF
TRBV20-1,once,TRBJ2-2,TRBD1,13,TGCAGTGCTAGGAGGGGGCGTACCGGGGAGCTGTTTTTT,CSARRGRTGELFF
TRBV12-3/TRBV12-4,-,TRBJ1-1,-,14,TGTGCCAGCAGTCCCGGACGGTTCGCCCCTGAAGCTTTCTTT,CASSPGRFAPEAFF
TRBV5-1,once,TRBJ2-3,TRBD2,15,TGCGCCAGCAGCTTGGTTCGGGGGGACACAGATACGCAGTATTTT,CASSLVRGDTDTQYF
TRBV9,-,TRBJ1-2,-,14,TGTGCCAGCAGCGTAGCGGACAGTTACTATGGCTACACCTTC,CASSVADSYYGYTF
TRBV6-1,-,TRBJ2-7,-,13,TGTGCCAGCTGGGATAGGAGAACCTACGAGCAGTACTTC,CASWDRRTYEQYF
TRBV9,once,TRBJ2-1,-,13,TGTGCCAGCAGCACTACTAGCAGCAATGAGCAGTTCTTC,CASSTTSSNEQFF
TRBV15,-,TRBJ1-5,-,16,TGTGCCACCAGCAGACTAGCCCTCCCCCGGAATCAGCCCCAGCATTTT,CATSRLALPRNQPQHF
TRBV24-1,-,TRBJ1-5,-,11,TGTGCCACCAGTTTCGGTCAGCCCCAGCATTTT,CATSFGQPQHF
TRBV19,-,TRBJ2-5,-,15,TGTGCCAGTAGTGCGGGACAGCAATACCAAGAGACCCAGTACTTC,CASSAGQQYQETQYF
TRBV4-1,-,TRBJ2-7,TRBD1,15,TGCGCCAGCAGCCAAGTTCTGGGACAGCTATACGAGCAGTACTTC,CASSQVLGQLYEQYF